This TCR beta chain was profiled in a study of blood T cell repertoires in COVID-19. Repertoires were generated with immunoSEQ multiplex PCR, while TCRdb's copy carries only in-frame clones and drops some. In the table there are a few hundred thousand clones, 70% to 90% of which are singletons. The material sequenced was peripheral blood. This receptor was identified in a young woman who had recovered from COVID-19.

DNA of the CDR3: TGTGCCAGCAGTGGCATAGGACAGGGACGATCACCCCTCCACTTT. It is translated as CASSGIGQGRSPLHF. V gene TRBV2 combines with J gene TRBJ1-6; 8 bases fit TRBD1. The CDR3 is 15 amino acids. The germline gives CDR1 SNHLY, CDR2 FYNNEI. Losses at the gene ends were 4 bases for V and 10 bases for J; bases not matched to a gene: 9.